The 31 T cell receptor beta chains listed next were all sequenced from one sample in a study of blood T cell repertoires in COVID-19. Profiled with immunoSEQ multiplex PCR; TCRdb holds only in-frame clones, not every one. This sample has 350,000 to 450,000 clones, with 80% to 90% found just once. Input material: peripheral blood. These receptor sequences come from a man aged 40-49 years with acute or convalescent COVID-19.

The genes are TRBV14 and TRBJ2-7; D is perhaps TRBD2 (7 bases). Trimming cost V 1 base and J 4 bases, with 14 bases left between them. Germline CDR1 is SGHDN and CDR2 is FVKESK. The CDR3 extends over 15 amino acids. DNA for the CDR3: TGTGCCAGCAGCCAAGTCCGGGGGGCTGAATACGAGCAGTACTTC. Amino acids: CASSQVRGAEYEQYF.

In this sample, this clone turned up a few times. V gene TRBV6-6 combines with J gene TRBJ1-2; possibly TRBD1 for D (5 bases). CDR1 and CDR2 (germline): MNHNY, SVGAGI (reference sequence). With 5 bases removed from V and 4 bases from J, the gap between germline ends came to 14 bases. This CDR3 is built from 14 residues. DNA of the CDR3: TGTGCCAGCAGTCCCCTGCGGCAGGGCTATGGCTACACCTTC. This codes for CASSPLRQGYGYTF.

The rearrangement uses TRBV5-1 and TRBJ2-2; 9 nucleotides line up with TRBD2. V trimming: 0 bases; J trimming: 10 bases; junction bases outside the gene matches: 10. CDR1 and CDR2 from the germline V gene are SGHRS and YFSETQ. There are 16 residues in the CDR3. Written as DNA, the CDR3 is TGCGCCAGCAGCTTGGAAGCGGGGGGAGCCTTTGAGGAGCTGTTTTTT. It is translated as CASSLEAGGAFEELFF.

The chain couples TRBV28 to TRBJ1-4; 7 bases align to TRBD1. The CDR3 is 16 residues long. Trimming took 2 bases from V and 0 from J; bases not matched to a gene: 3. Germline V gene lookup returns CDR1 MDHEN and CDR2 SYDVKM. The CDR3 spells CASSLKGTATNEKLFF. Here the CDR3 DNA reads TGTGCCAGCAGTTTAAAGGGGACAGCAACTAATGAAAAACTGTTTTTT.

V gene TRBV28 combines with J gene TRBJ2-7, with a tentative D call TRBD1 (5 bases). This CDR3 has 13 amino acids. Trimming cost V 6 bases and J 1 base, with 10 bases left between them. The germline gives CDR1 MDHEN, CDR2 SYDVKM. The CDR3 DNA follows: TGTGCCAGCAGAAGGGGCCAATCCTACGAGCAGTACTTC. This encodes CASRRGQSYEQYF.

There are a few counts of this clone. The chain couples TRBV19 to TRBJ1-5; 8 bases agree with TRBD1. The ends lost 10 bases at V and 2 bases at J; junction bases unmatched: 7. Germline values: CDR1 LNHDA, CDR2 SQIVND (reference sequence). The length of the CDR3 is 14 residues. The CDR3 DNA reads as TGTGCCACCACCGACAGGGGTGGCAATCAGCCCCAGCATTTT. Translation gives CATTDRGGNQPQHF.

The chain uses TRBV24-1 and TRBJ1-1; D may be TRBD1 (6 bases). Trimming left V 4 bases short and J 1 base short, with 12 bases between. CDR3 size: 15 residues. Germline CDR1 KGHDR, CDR2 SFDVKD. CDR3 nucleotide sequence: TGTGCCACCAGTGACCAGGAACAGGGGAACACTGAAGCTTTCTTT. Translated, it gives CATSDQEQGNTEAFF.

The chain has TRBV6-1 and TRBJ2-3, with 8 bases fitting TRBD1. The CDR3 is 18 residues long. Germline V gives CDR1 MNHNS, CDR2 SASEGT. The junction had 12 bases not matched to a gene; V was cut back by 4 bases and J by 0 bases. CDR3 in amino acids: CASSVDPGGAYSTDTQYF. The CDR3 bases are TGTGCCAGCAGTGTCGACCCAGGGGGCGCATATAGCACAGATACGCAGTATTTT.

This clone showed up just a few times. The rearrangement uses TRBV7-9 and TRBJ2-2; 7 nucleotides agree with TRBD2. The V gene end was trimmed by 5 bases and the J gene end by 3 bases; junction bases not matched to a gene: 6. From germline, CDR1 is SEHNR and CDR2 FQNEAQ (reference sequence). CDR3 length equals 15 residues. The CDR3 nucleotides are TGTGCCAGCAGCCATAGCAGCGGGGACACCGGGGAGCTGTTTTTT. Amino acid sequence: CASSHSSGDTGELFF. The whole variable domain, filled in from reference TRBV7-9 and TRBJ2-2, reads DTGVSQNPRHKITKRGQNVTFRCDPISEHNRLYWYRQTLGQGPEFLTYFQNEAQLEKSRLLSDRFSAERPKGSFSTLEIQRTEQGDSAMYLCASSHSSGDTGELFFGEGSRLTVL.

This sequence joins TRBV27 and TRBJ2-1; TRBD2 matches 10 bases. V lost 5 bases to trimming and J lost 5 bases; unmatched junction nucleotides: 3. The germline V gene encodes CDR1 MNHEY and CDR2 SMNVEV (reference sequence). The CDR3 spans 14 residues. The CDR3 DNA reads TGTGCCAGCAGTCAGCTAGCGGGGGACAATGAGCAGTTCTTC. This translates into CASSQLAGDNEQFF.

This chain connects TRBV5-4 to TRBJ2-7; unclear D gene. The CDR3 contains 13 residues. Looked up from germline, CDR1 is SGHNT and CDR2 is YYREEE (reference sequence). Between the trimmed V and J ends, which lost 5 bases and 7 bases, there was a span of 16 bases. The CDR3 reads CASSPNLVREQYF. The CDR3 nucleotides read TGTGCCAGCAGTCCTAATCTCGTGAGGGAGCAGTACTTC.

The CDR3, as DNA: TGTGCCAGCCGAAAGAGATGGGAGTCAGATACGCAGTATTTT. This sequence encodes CASRKRWESDTQYF. The chain has TRBV28 and TRBJ2-3; TRBD2 is a possible D gene (5 bases). CDR3 length equals 14 residues. V was clipped by 8 bases and J by 4 bases, with 16 bases between them. Germline CDR1 reads MDHEN; CDR2 reads SYDVKM.

The chain links TRBV5-4 to TRBJ1-2; tentatively, D is TRBD1 (5 bases). Looked up from germline, CDR1 is SGHNT and CDR2 is YYREEE (reference sequence). The CDR3 spans 15 residues. Between the trimmed V and J ends, which lost 4 bases and 1 base, there was a span of 14 bases. CDR3 protein: CASSPRGARNYGYTF. DNA for the CDR3: TGTGCCAGCAGCCCCCGCGGGGCTCGTAACTATGGCTACACCTTC.

The chain links TRBV6-5 to TRBJ1-6; the match to TRBD1 covers 8 bases. Losses at the gene ends were 8 bases for V and 7 bases for J; bases not matched to a gene: 7. CDR1 is MNHEY, CDR2 SVGAGI, per germline. This CDR3 is built from 14 residues. The CDR3: CASGTTGENSPLHF. The CDR3 DNA sequence: TGTGCCAGCGGTACGACAGGGGAAAATTCACCCCTCCACTTT.

There are a few counts of this clone. This chain connects TRBV11-2 to TRBJ1-6; D might be TRBD1 (5 bases). The CDR3 has 17 amino acids. V was clipped by 4 bases and J by 11 bases, with 24 bases between them. CDR1 is SGHAT, CDR2 FQNNGV, per germline. CDR3 protein: CASSSTRSGTPPTPLHF. The CDR3 bases are TGTGCCAGCAGCTCGACCCGATCAGGGACTCCACCGACACCCCTCCACTTT. The full variable domain, with the rest looked up from reference TRBV11-2 and TRBJ1-6, is EAGVAQSPRYKIIEKRQSVAFWCNPISGHATLYWYQQILGQGPKLLIQFQNNGVVDDSQLPKDRFSAERLKGVDSTLKIQPAKLEDSAVYLCASSSTRSGTPPTPLHFGNGTRLTVT.

This clone was seen ten or more times. DNA for the CDR3: TGTGCCAGCAGCTCTCAAACAGGGCCTTCTGATTCCACCTTC. It is translated as CASSSQTGPSDSTF. The rearrangement links TRBV5-4 to TRBJ1-2; TRBD1 might be the D (6 bases). Between the trimmed V and J ends, which lost 3 bases and 13 bases, there was a span of 22 bases. The CDR3 sequence is 14 residues long. The germline V gene encodes CDR1 SGHNT and CDR2 YYREEE (reference sequence).

This clone was detected only a few times. This chain connects TRBV10-2 to TRBJ2-1, with TRBD2 identical over 9 bases. CDR3 length: 18 residues. Trimming at V came to 0 bases and at J to 3 bases, leaving 9 bases not matched to a gene. Germline V gene sequence: CDR1 WSHSY, CDR2 SAAADI. This CDR3 is CASSESGGPSGIYNEQFF. The CDR3 bases are TGCGCCAGCAGTGAGTCAGGGGGTCCTAGCGGGATCTACAATGAGCAGTTCTTC.

The gene calls are TRBV6-5 and TRBJ2-2, with D maybe TRBD2 (6 bases). This CDR3 has 13 amino acids. Trimming shortened V by 7 bases and J by 5 bases, and 11 bases separated the two germline ends. CDR1 is MNHEY, CDR2 SVGAGI, per germline. The CDR3 DNA is TGTGCCAGCACCTACGGGGGAACCGGGGAGCTGTTTTTT. It yields the protein CASTYGGTGELFF.

V is TRBV10-1 and J is TRBJ1-3; 7 bases are a match to TRBD1. With 8 bases clipped from V and 1 base from J, the junction kept 23 bases outside the gene matches. Per germline, CDR1 WNHNN and CDR2 SYGVQD (reference sequence). The CDR3 loop spans 20 amino acids. CDR3 loop: CASDPQGKGVKIWSGNTIYF. Written as DNA, the CDR3 is TGCGCCAGCGACCCACAGGGGAAAGGGGTTAAGATCTGGTCTGGAAACACCATATATTTT.

The chain employs TRBV3-1 (or the pseudogene TRBV3-2) and TRBJ2-1; D might be TRBD2 (5 bases). V lost 0 bases and J lost 7, with 7 bases in between. The CDR3 consists of 13 residues. Germline CDR1 and CDR2: LGHDT and YNNKEL (reference sequence). The CDR3 region is CASSQDPGNEQFF. CDR3 in DNA: TGTGCCAGCAGCCAAGATCCGGGAAATGAGCAGTTCTTC.

The chain links TRBV5-6 to TRBJ2-1, with D hard to call. CDR1 SGHDT and CDR2 YYEEEE come from the germline V gene. This CDR3 comprises 15 residues. Trimming left V 0 bases short and J 1 base short, with 8 bases between. The CDR3 region has the DNA TGTGCCAGCAGCTTGGTCCCCAATTCCTACAATGAGCAGTTCTTC. It yields the protein CASSLVPNSYNEQFF.

The CDR3 DNA reads TGTGCCAGCCCTATCCCTTCGGGTGGCTACACCTTC. This gives the protein CASPIPSGGYTF. This chain connects TRBV28 to TRBJ1-2, with D unclear. The length of the CDR3 is 12 residues. V lost 8 bases, J lost 7 bases, and 14 bases lay in between. The germline CDR1 and CDR2 sequences are MDHEN and SYDVKM.

CDR3 amino acids: CASSLISYGLKNTEAFF. The DNA of the CDR3 is TGTGCCAGCAGTTTAATTTCTTACGGGTTAAAGAACACTGAAGCTTTCTTT. The genes are TRBV27 and TRBJ1-1, with no clear D. The germline gives CDR1 MNHEY, CDR2 SMNVEV (reference sequence). This CDR3 contains 17 residues. Trimming took off 2 bases at V and 1 base at J, with 17 bases between the two ends.

This chain connects TRBV28 to TRBJ1-6; perhaps TRBD1 as D (6 bases). With 2 bases removed from V and 4 bases from J, the gap between germline ends came to 12 bases. The germline V gene has CDR1 MDHEN and CDR2 SYDVKM. CDR3 size: 16 residues. The CDR3 DNA is TGTGCCAGCAGTTTAGTAGGGACACCGTATAATTCACCCCTCCACTTT. Amino acid sequence: CASSLVGTPYNSPLHF.

This clone has a handful of counts. The CDR3 DNA reads as TGTGCCAGCAGCCAAGAAGGAGCGGGGGACCCCTACGGCACAGATACGCAGTATTTT. Amino acid sequence: CASSQEGAGDPYGTDTQYF. This chain connects TRBV14 to TRBJ2-3, with TRBD2 identical over 8 bases. Germline CDR1 and CDR2: SGHDN and FVKESK. The CDR3 runs 19 residues. The ends lost 0 bases at V and 1 base at J; junction bases unmatched: 12.

This clone occurred once. V usage is TRBV5-1 and J usage is TRBJ2-5; 7 positions match TRBD1. Germline assignment: CDR1 SGHRS and CDR2 YFSETQ. This CDR3 is built from 16 residues. With V trimmed by 1 base and J by 5 bases, 11 bases remained unmatched. The CDR3 sequence: CASSLRSTQGEETQYF. The CDR3 DNA sequence: TGCGCCAGCAGCTTGCGTAGCACCCAGGGGGAGGAGACCCAGTACTTC.

The chain links TRBV19 to TRBJ1-2; 7 bases fit TRBD1. The length of the CDR3 is 13 residues. Germline V gene data show CDR1 as LNHDA and CDR2 as SQIVND (reference sequence). V lost 6 bases and J lost 8; bases outside the gene matches: 9. The CDR3 region is CASSLGPGGGYTF. CDR3 DNA sequence: TGTGCCAGTAGCCTCGGGCCAGGGGGAGGCTACACCTTC.

This chain joins TRBV15 and TRBJ1-2, with TRBD1 identical over 9 bases. The CDR3 totals 15 residues. CDR1 is LNHNV and CDR2 is YYDKDF in the germline V gene (reference sequence). Trimming took 5 bases from V and 8 from J; bases not matched to a gene: 12. For the CDR3, the DNA is TGTGCCACCAGCGGGGACAGGGCTGAGGGTCGAGGCTACACCTTC. As protein: CATSGDRAEGRGYTF.

The gene calls are TRBV18 and TRBJ2-5, with TRBD2 identical over 9 bases. J gave up 2 bases and V 1 base, and 11 bases lay outside the gene matches. Germline V gene sequence: CDR1 KGHSH, CDR2 LQKENI. The CDR3 length is 18 residues. CDR3 DNA: TGTGCCAGCTCACCACAGAGCGCGACTAGCGGATCACAAGAGACCCAGTACTTC. Translated, it gives CASSPQSATSGSQETQYF.

The V gene is TRBV28, the J gene TRBJ1-4; 8 positions agree with TRBD1. Germline V CDR1 and CDR2: MDHEN, SYDVKM. The CDR3 consists of 15 residues. V was pared by 6 bases and J by 4 bases, with 7 bases of the junction left unmatched. The CDR3: CASRSRGLGNEKLFF. In nucleotides, the CDR3 is TGTGCCAGCAGAAGCAGGGGGCTTGGTAATGAAAAACTGTTTTTT.

This clone was seen a single time. This sequence joins TRBV3-1 (or the pseudogene TRBV3-2) and TRBJ1-1, with unresolved D. The CDR3 is 16 residues long. V was clipped by 1 base and J by 0 bases, with 12 bases between them. CDR1 LGHDT and CDR2 YNNKEL come from the germline V gene (reference sequence). CDR3 protein: CASSQGGVRLNTEAFF. The CDR3 coding sequence is TGTGCCAGCAGCCAAGGGGGAGTACGGTTGAACACTGAAGCTTTCTTT.